Following are 14 T cell receptor beta chains from one sample sequenced in a study of CD8+ T cells in alopecia areata. Once RNA had been extracted, it was reverse transcribed into cDNA to act as the sequencing template. The assay was immunoSEQ multiplex PCR, and TCRdb's table has in-frame clones only and misses some. This repertoire shows some 120,000 clones, over 60% found once; its top ten account for under 7.5%. Treatment meaning: oral pan-JAK inhibitor, 5-10 mg twice daily. Sequencing was performed on CD4+ T cells sorted from blood, taken at week 4, from a patient treated with tofacitinib. The source of these receptors is a human donor with alopecia areata.

This chain links TRBV4-3 with TRBJ2-2; the match to TRBD1 covers 8 bases. Germline CDR1 LGHNA, CDR2 YSLEER. This CDR3 has 17 amino acids. After removal of 2 bases from V and 2 bases from J, the junction contained 7 bases not matched to a gene. In DNA form, the CDR3 reads TGCGCCAGCAGCCAATCAGTTGGGACAGGAAACACCGGGGAGCTGTTTTTT. Its translation is CASSQSVGTGNTGELFF.

This clone was seen only once. This chain uses TRBV5-6 with TRBJ2-7; D not certain. The CDR3 runs 14 residues. CDR1 and CDR2 from the germline V gene are SGHDT and YYEEEE. Trimming removed 6 bases at V and 0 bases at J, with 13 bases between. As DNA, the CDR3 is TGTGCCAGCACCCTCAGGCTACCCTCCTACGAGCAGTACTTC. Protein sequence: CASTLRLPSYEQYF.

V is TRBV18 and J is TRBJ2-5; weak D call: TRBD2 (6 bases). The V and J ends lost 1 base and 2 bases respectively, with 14 bases between them. The CDR3 totals 16 residues. Germline CDR1 and CDR2: KGHSH and LQKENI. CDR3 region: CASSPRTPGEQETQYF. CDR3 nucleotides: TGTGCCAGCTCACCACGGACACCGGGGGAGCAAGAGACCCAGTACTTC.

The V gene is TRBV27, the J gene TRBJ2-7; no clear D. The germline V and J ends were trimmed by 4 bases and 6 bases, with 22 bases remaining between them. Germline V gene sequence: CDR1 MNHEY, CDR2 SMNVEV (reference sequence). The CDR3 is made up of 16 amino acids. CDR3 amino acids: CASSYTRPPHAFEQYF. CDR3 in DNA: TGTGCCAGCAGTTATACCCGACCCCCACATGCCTTCGAGCAGTACTTC.

V gene TRBV9 combines with J gene TRBJ1-6; D is uncertain. The CDR3 is 16 residues long. Per germline, CDR1 SGDLS and CDR2 YYNGEE. V was clipped by 0 bases and J by 4 bases, with 11 bases between them. In DNA, the CDR3 is TGTGCCAGCAGCGTAGGAACAGTTCCGTATAATTCACCCCTCCACTTT. It translates to CASSVGTVPYNSPLHF.

V is TRBV2 and J is TRBJ2-5, with D perhaps matching TRBD2 (6 bases). The CDR3 extends over 14 amino acids. Germline CDR1 reads SNHLY; CDR2 reads FYNNEI. Trimming removed 3 bases from V and 4 bases from J, with 12 bases in between. The CDR3 bases are TGTGCCAGCAGTGAGGCGGGGCAGGGAGAGACCCAGTACTTC. It specifies CASSEAGQGETQYF.

This chain connects TRBV10-3 to TRBJ2-3; D may be TRBD2 (6 bases). Per the germline V gene, CDR1 is ENHRY and CDR2 is SYGVKD. Trimming left V 7 bases short and J 4 bases short, with 9 bases between. The CDR3 has 12 residues. The CDR3 DNA is TGTGCCATCACGGGGGATGCAGATACGCAGTATTTT. As protein: CAITGDADTQYF.

The CDR3 bases are TGCGCCAGCAGCAAAGGACAGGAAGAGACCCAGTACTTC. Protein: CASSKGQEETQYF. The chain joins TRBV5-1 to TRBJ2-5, with 7 bases identical to TRBD1. Per the germline V gene, CDR1 is SGHRS and CDR2 is YFSETQ. The CDR3 sequence is 13 residues long. V trimming: 4 bases; J trimming: 3 bases; junction bases outside the gene matches: 3. Full variable domain (outside the CDR3, taken from reference TRBV5-1 and TRBJ2-5): KAGVTQTPRYLIKTRGQQVTLSCSPISGHRSVSWYQQTPGQGLQFLFEYFSETQRNKGNFPGRFSGRQFSNSRSEMNVSTLELGDSALYLCASSKGQEETQYFGPGTRLLVL.

This chain uses TRBV18 with TRBJ1-5; 9 bases match TRBD1. V shed 3 bases and J 5 bases; nucleotides not matched to a gene: 5. CDR3 length equals 15 residues. Germline V gene data show CDR1 as KGHSH and CDR2 as LQKENI. In nucleotides, the CDR3 is TGTGCCAGCTCACCCAGGACAGGGGACGATCAGCCCCAGCATTTT. As protein: CASSPRTGDDQPQHF.

This clone was seen a handful of times. V gene TRBV12-5 combines with J gene TRBJ2-2; D is tentatively TRBD1 or TRBD2 (5 bases each). Trimming left V 7 bases short and J 2 bases short, with 11 bases between. The V gene's germline CDR1 is LGHNT and CDR2 FRNRAP. The CDR3 length is 14 residues. This chain's CDR3 is CASAWGINTGELFF. In DNA form, the CDR3 reads TGTGCTAGTGCTTGGGGGATTAACACCGGGGAGCTGTTTTTT.

The rearrangement uses TRBV15 and TRBJ2-1; a weak D match, TRBD1 (6 bases). This CDR3 is 15 amino acids long. CDR1 and CDR2 (germline): LNHNV, YYDKDF (reference sequence). The V and J ends lost 0 bases and 3 bases respectively, with 9 bases between them. CDR3 in DNA: TGTGCCACCAGCAGAGACAGGGGCGACTACAATGAGCAGTTCTTC. It specifies CATSRDRGDYNEQFF.

This chain connects TRBV7-2 to TRBJ2-1; TRBD2 aligns across 7 bases. V was pared by 2 bases and J by 5 bases, with 3 bases of the junction left unmatched. The CDR3 runs 14 residues. In germline, CDR1 is SGHTA, CDR2 FQGNSA. The CDR3 spells CASSLFAGDNEQFF. The CDR3 DNA sequence: TGTGCCAGCAGCTTATTTGCGGGAGACAATGAGCAGTTCTTC. Drawing the rest from reference TRBV7-2 and TRBJ2-1, the complete variable domain is GAGVSQSPSNKVTEKGKDVELRCDPISGHTALYWYRQSLGQGLEFLIYFQGNSAPDKSGLPSDRFSAERTGGSVSTLTIQRTQQEDSAVYLCASSLFAGDNEQFFGPGTRLTVL.

The genes are TRBV6-5 and TRBJ1-1, with D tentatively TRBD1 (5 bases). The CDR3 has 12 amino acids. Trimming cost V 5 bases and J 8 bases, with 12 bases left between them. CDR1 is MNHEY, CDR2 SVGAGI, per germline. The CDR3 reads CASSPQGGEAFF. The CDR3 bases are TGTGCCAGCAGTCCTCAGGGAGGGGAAGCTTTCTTT.

The rearrangement uses TRBV6-1 and TRBJ1-5; 8 nucleotides line up with TRBD1. J was trimmed by 2 bases and V by 2 bases; bases with no gene match: 8. The germline V gene encodes CDR1 MNHNS and CDR2 SASEGT. This CDR3 has 17 amino acids. The CDR3 sequence: CASSEPAGGYGNQPQHF. Here the CDR3 DNA reads TGTGCCAGCAGTGAACCGGCAGGGGGCTATGGCAATCAGCCCCAGCATTTT.